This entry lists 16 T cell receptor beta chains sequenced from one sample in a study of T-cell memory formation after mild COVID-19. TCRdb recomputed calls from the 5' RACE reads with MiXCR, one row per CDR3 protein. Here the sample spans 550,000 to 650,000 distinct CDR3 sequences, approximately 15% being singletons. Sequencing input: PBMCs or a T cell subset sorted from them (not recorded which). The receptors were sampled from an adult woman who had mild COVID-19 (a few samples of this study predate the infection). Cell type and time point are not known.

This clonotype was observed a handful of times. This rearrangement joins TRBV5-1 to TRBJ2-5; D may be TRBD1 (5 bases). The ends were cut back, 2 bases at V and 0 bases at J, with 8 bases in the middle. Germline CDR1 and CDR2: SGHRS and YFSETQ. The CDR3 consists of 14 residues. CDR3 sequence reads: CASSFQGNQETQYF. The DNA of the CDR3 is TGCGCCAGCAGCTTTCAGGGAAACCAAGAGACCCAGTACTTC.

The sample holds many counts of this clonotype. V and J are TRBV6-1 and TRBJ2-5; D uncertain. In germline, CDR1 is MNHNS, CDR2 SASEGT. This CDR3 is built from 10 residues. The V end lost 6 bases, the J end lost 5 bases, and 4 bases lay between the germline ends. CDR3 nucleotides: TGTGCCAGCAGACAGGAGACCCAGTACTTC. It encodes CASRQETQYF.

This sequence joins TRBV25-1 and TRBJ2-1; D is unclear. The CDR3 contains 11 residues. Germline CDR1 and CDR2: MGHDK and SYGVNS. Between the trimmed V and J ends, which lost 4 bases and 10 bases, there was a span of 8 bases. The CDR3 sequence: CASSAPNEQFF. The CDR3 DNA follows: TGTGCCAGCAGTGCCCCTAACGAGCAGTTCTTC.

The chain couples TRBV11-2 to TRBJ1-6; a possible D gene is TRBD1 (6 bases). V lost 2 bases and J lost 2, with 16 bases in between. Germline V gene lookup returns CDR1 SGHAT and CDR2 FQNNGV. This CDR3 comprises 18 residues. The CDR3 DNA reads TGTGCCAGCAGCTTACTCACAGGGCGGGGGACCTATAATTCACCCCTCCACTTT. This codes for CASSLLTGRGTYNSPLHF.

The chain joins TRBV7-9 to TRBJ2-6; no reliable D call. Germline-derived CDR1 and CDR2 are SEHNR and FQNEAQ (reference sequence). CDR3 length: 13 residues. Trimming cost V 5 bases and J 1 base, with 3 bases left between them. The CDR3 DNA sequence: TGTGCCAGCAGCCATTCTGGGGCCAACGTCCTGACTTTC. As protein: CASSHSGANVLTF.

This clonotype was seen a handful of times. In DNA form, the CDR3 reads TGCAGCGTTGAAGATAGGAGGGTAGGGGACAATGAGCAGTTCTTC. Translated: CSVEDRRVGDNEQFF. The chain joins TRBV29-1 to TRBJ2-1; tentative D call: TRBD2 (6 bases). This CDR3 has 15 amino acids. Germline-derived CDR1 and CDR2 are SQVTM and ANQGSEA. V shed 0 bases and J shed 5 bases, with 14 bases lying between them.

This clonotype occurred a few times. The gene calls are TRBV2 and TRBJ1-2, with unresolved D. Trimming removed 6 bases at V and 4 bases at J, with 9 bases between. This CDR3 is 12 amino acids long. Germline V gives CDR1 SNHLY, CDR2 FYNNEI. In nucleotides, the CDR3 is TGTGCCAGCAGAGTTGGTCTCTATGGCTACACCTTC. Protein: CASRVGLYGYTF.

The CDR3 protein is CASSRGSNQPQHF. CDR3 sequence (DNA): TGTGCCAGTAGCCGAGGAAGCAATCAGCCCCAGCATTTT. The chain couples TRBV19 to TRBJ1-5; D is ambiguous. The germline gives CDR1 LNHDA, CDR2 SQIVND (reference sequence). This CDR3 comprises 13 residues. The V end lost 6 bases, the J end lost 1 base, and 7 bases lay between the germline ends.

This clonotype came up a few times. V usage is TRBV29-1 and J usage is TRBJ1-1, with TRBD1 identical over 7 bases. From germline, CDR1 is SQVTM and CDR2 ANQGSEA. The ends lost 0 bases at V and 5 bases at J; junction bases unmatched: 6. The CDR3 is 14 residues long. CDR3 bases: TGCAGCGTTGAAGACCGGGGGACAGAGACTGAAGCTTTCTTT. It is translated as CSVEDRGTETEAFF.

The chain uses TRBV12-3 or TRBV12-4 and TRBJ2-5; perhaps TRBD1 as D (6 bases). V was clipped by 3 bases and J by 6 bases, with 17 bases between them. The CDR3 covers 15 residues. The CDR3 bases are TGTGCCAGCAGTTTGGGGCAGGGGAGTTTCAAGACCCAGTACTTC. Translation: CASSLGQGSFKTQYF.

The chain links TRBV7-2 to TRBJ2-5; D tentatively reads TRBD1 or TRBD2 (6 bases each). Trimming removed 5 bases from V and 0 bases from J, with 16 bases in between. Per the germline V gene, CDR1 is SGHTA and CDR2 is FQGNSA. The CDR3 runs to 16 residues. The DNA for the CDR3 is TGTGCCAGCAGCCTAGGGGGACTCCCGTACCAAGAGACCCAGTACTTC. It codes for CASSLGGLPYQETQYF.

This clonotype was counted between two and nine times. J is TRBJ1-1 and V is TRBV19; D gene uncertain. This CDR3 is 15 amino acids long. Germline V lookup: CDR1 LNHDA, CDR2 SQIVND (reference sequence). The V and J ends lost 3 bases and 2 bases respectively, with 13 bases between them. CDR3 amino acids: CASSISGVPNTEAFF. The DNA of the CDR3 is TGTGCCAGTAGTATCTCCGGAGTTCCAAACACTGAAGCTTTCTTT.

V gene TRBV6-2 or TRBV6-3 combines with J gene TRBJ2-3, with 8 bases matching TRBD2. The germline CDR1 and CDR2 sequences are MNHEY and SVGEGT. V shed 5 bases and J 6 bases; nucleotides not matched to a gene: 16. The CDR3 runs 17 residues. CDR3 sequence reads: CASSATWLAGLGDTQYF. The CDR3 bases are TGTGCCAGCAGTGCAACGTGGCTAGCGGGCCTAGGGGATACGCAGTATTTT.

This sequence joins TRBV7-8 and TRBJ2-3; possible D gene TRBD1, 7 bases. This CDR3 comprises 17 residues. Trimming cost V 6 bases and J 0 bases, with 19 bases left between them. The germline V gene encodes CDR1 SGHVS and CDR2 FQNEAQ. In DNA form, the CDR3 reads TGTGCCAGCAGAGGGACACAGGGGACTGCTAGCACAGATACGCAGTATTTT. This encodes CASRGTQGTASTDTQYF. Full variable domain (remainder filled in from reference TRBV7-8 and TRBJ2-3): GAGVSQSPRYKVAKRGQDVALRCDPISGHVSLFWYQQALGQGPEFLTYFQNEAQLDKSGLPSDRFFAERPEGSVSTLKIQRTQQEDSAVYLCASRGTQGTASTDTQYFGPGTRLTVL.

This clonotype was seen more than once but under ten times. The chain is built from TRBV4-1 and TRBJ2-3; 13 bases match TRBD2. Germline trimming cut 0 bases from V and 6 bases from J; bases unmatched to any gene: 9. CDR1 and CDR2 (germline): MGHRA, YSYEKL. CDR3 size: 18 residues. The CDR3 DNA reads TGCGCCAGCAGCCAAGATCGCGGACTAGCGGGAGTTGGGGATACGCAGTATTTT. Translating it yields CASSQDRGLAGVGDTQYF.

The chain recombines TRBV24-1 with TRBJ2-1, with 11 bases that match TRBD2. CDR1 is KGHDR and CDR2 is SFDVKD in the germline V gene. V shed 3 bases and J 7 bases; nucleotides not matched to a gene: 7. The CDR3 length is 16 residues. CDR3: CATSDPIGTSGNEQFF. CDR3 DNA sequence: TGTGCCACCAGTGATCCTATAGGGACTAGCGGTAATGAGCAGTTCTTC.